The entry below describes one TCR beta chain. Its antigen is still unknown. The sample belongs to a study of vaccination effects on CD4 cells after COVID-19. For the study at large: About 2 million PBMC per well received 9 to 10 IU/ml IL-2 and 8 to 10 ug/ml peptides in culture.

Germline V lookup: CDR1 MNHNS, CDR2 SASEGT. V shed 0 bases and J shed 7 bases, with 18 bases lying between them. This CDR3 has 16 residues. The data were produced by immunoSEQ multiplex PCR, yet TCRdb's version contains in-frame clones alone and is incomplete. The sample carries tens of thousands of clones, approximately 72% recorded once. Researchers isolated CD4+ T cells once about 11 days of culture had elapsed. PCR showed that the person got SARS-CoV-2 infection at some point between March and December 2020. The gene calls are TRBV6-1 and TRBJ1-2; D perhaps matches TRBD1 (5 bases). The starting material was CD4+ T cells from PBMCs cultured without peptide, obtained before COVID-19 vaccination. The TCR originated in a human donor who had a prior SARS-CoV-2 infection. Here the CDR3 reads CASSEAPSFGGSGYTF. The CDR3, as DNA: TGTGCCAGCAGTGAAGCCCCCAGTTTCGGGGGGTCTGGCTACACCTTC.